These 16 T cell receptor beta chains share one sample of origin, sequenced in a study of cytomegalovirus exposure and HLA in healthy donors. PCR amplification relied on 60 Vbeta primers (plus 13 Jbeta primers). Profiling relied on immunoSEQ multiplex PCR, and the TCRdb table lists in-frame clones only, not all of them. This sample yields over 150,000 clones, of which 84% are seen a single time; around 4.8% belongs to the top ten. Material for sequencing was PBMCs. These receptors all come from a girl aged 5-17 years in good health and CMV-seropositive.

The table lists this clone with a few counts. The chain combines TRBV18 with TRBJ2-5, with a weak D call TRBD1 (6 bases). The CDR3 contains 16 residues. Germline CDR1 KGHSH, CDR2 LQKENI. Trimming pared 3 bases from V and 1 base from J, leaving 15 bases between. CDR3: CASSPLGLGAQETQYF. DNA for the CDR3: TGTGCCAGCTCACCCTTGGGGTTGGGGGCCCAAGAGACCCAGTACTTC. The full variable domain, with the rest looked up from reference TRBV18 and TRBJ2-5, is NAGVMQNPRHLVRRRGQEARLRCSPMKGHSHVYWYRQLPEEGLKFMVYLQKENIIDESGMPKERFSAEFPKEGPSILRIQQVVRGDSAAYFCASSPLGLGAQETQYFGPGTRLLVL.

DNA of the CDR3: TGTGCCAGCAGCTTATCGGGGGAGGACCAAAAACTGTTTTTT. This encodes CASSLSGEDQKLFF. The V call is TRBV13, the J call TRBJ1-4, with D tentatively TRBD1 (5 bases). There are 14 residues in the CDR3. V lost 2 bases and J 9 bases, leaving 13 bases between the germline ends. Per germline, CDR1 PRHDT and CDR2 FYEKMQ (reference sequence). Variable domain in full (rest from reference TRBV13 and TRBJ1-4): AAGVIQSPRHLIKEKRETATLKCYPIPRHDTVYWYQQGPGQDPQFLISFYEKMQSDKGSIPDRFSAQQFSDYHSELNMSSLELGDSALYFCASSLSGEDQKLFFGSGTQLSVL.

The chain couples TRBV9 to TRBJ1-4; 10 nucleotides align to TRBD1. J gave up 3 bases and V 4 bases, and 12 bases lay outside the gene matches. The CDR3 runs to 18 residues. Germline-derived CDR1 and CDR2 are SGDLS and YYNGEE. CDR3 bases: TGTGCCAGCAGCATTCGCTCCGCCGGGACAGGGGCTAATGAAAAACTGTTTTTT. It codes for CASSIRSAGTGANEKLFF.

The CDR3 DNA sequence: TGTGCCAGCAGCCAACTCCAGGGATCCGAGCAGTACTTC. Protein: CASSQLQGSEQYF. The chain couples TRBV4-2 to TRBJ2-7; possible D gene TRBD1, 5 bases. Deletions cut 2 bases from V and 6 bases from J, with 11 bases between. The CDR3 loop spans 13 amino acids. Germline CDR1 is LGHNA and CDR2 is YNFKEQ.

This rearrangement joins TRBV7-9 to TRBJ1-5; D perhaps matches TRBD1 (6 bases). The CDR3 has 15 amino acids. Between the trimmed V and J ends, which lost 5 bases and 5 bases, there was a span of 16 bases. Germline V gene data show CDR1 as SEHNR and CDR2 as FQNEAQ (reference sequence). The CDR3, as DNA: TGTGCCAGCAGCCCCACGGGACAACCTCATCAGCCCCAGCATTTT. It specifies CASSPTGQPHQPQHF.

The DNA for the CDR3 is TGTGCCAGCAGTTTAACAGTGACAGGGAGCACCGGGGAGCTGTTTTTT. Translation: CASSLTVTGSTGELFF. This chain uses TRBV27 with TRBJ2-2; 7 nucleotides match TRBD1. CDR3 length: 16 amino acids. Germline CDR1 reads MNHEY; CDR2 reads SMNVEV (reference sequence). V lost 2 bases, J lost 4 bases, and 7 bases stayed unmatched.

This sequence joins TRBV7-3 and TRBJ2-2, with D unclear. Looked up from germline, CDR1 is SGHTA and CDR2 is FQGTGA. The CDR3 totals 12 residues. Trimming pared 5 bases from V and 8 bases from J, leaving 9 bases between. The CDR3 DNA is TGTGCCAGCAGCCGGGTCGGGGGGGAGCTGTTTTTT. Protein sequence: CASSRVGGELFF.

This clone was recorded a few times. Distinct nucleotide sequences in the sample also encode this CDR3. The J gene is TRBJ2-5, the V gene TRBV5-1; 12 nucleotides match TRBD2. J gave up 2 bases and V 4 bases, and 3 bases lay outside the gene matches. CDR1 is SGHRS and CDR2 is YFSETQ in the germline V gene. This CDR3 spans 15 amino acids. CDR3 region: CASSLTSGGQETQYF. In DNA, the CDR3 is TGCGCCAGCAGCCTGACTAGCGGGGGACAAGAGACCCAGTACTTC.

The chain links TRBV5-5 to TRBJ1-2; tentatively, D is TRBD1 (5 bases). CDR3 length equals 14 residues. CDR1 is SGHKS and CDR2 is YYEKEE in the germline V gene (reference sequence). Between the trimmed V and J ends, which lost 4 bases and 4 bases, there was a span of 14 bases. The CDR3 region is CASSPQENAYGYTF. CDR3 DNA sequence: TGTGCCAGCAGCCCACAGGAAAATGCCTATGGCTACACCTTC.

V and J are TRBV5-1 and TRBJ2-2; 7 bases fit TRBD1. The CDR3 has 17 amino acids. CDR1 is SGHRS and CDR2 is YFSETQ in the germline V gene. With 2 bases clipped from V and 1 base from J, the junction kept 8 bases outside the gene matches. The CDR3 region has the DNA TGCGCCAGCAGCTTAAATTCCGGGACAGTGAACACCGGGGAGCTGTTTTTT. Its protein product is CASSLNSGTVNTGELFF.

V usage is TRBV7-8 and J usage is TRBJ1-6, with TRBD1 matching over 9 bases. The CDR3 is made up of 16 amino acids. With 2 bases clipped from V and 7 bases from J, the junction kept 6 bases outside the gene matches. Germline CDR1 SGHVS, CDR2 FQNEAQ. The CDR3, as DNA: TGTGCCAGCAGCTTACCTACGACAGGGGGGAATTCACCCCTCCACTTT. Translated: CASSLPTTGGNSPLHF.

The genes are TRBV7-9 and TRBJ1-1; 9 nucleotides align to TRBD1. Germline lookup yields CDR1 SEHNR and CDR2 FQNEAQ (reference sequence). Trimming took 8 bases from V and 1 from J; bases not matched to a gene: 5. This CDR3 spans 14 amino acids. The DNA of the CDR3 is TGTGCCAGCTTCCTGGGACAGGGGAACACTGAAGCTTTCTTT. Protein: CASFLGQGNTEAFF.

The chain uses TRBV18 and TRBJ2-6; D is perhaps TRBD2 (6 bases). The CDR3 totals 24 residues. From germline, CDR1 is KGHSH and CDR2 LQKENI. V lost 4 bases and J lost 0, with 34 bases in between. For the CDR3, the DNA is TGTGCCAGCTCACAAGTAGCGGTGGCTAACCGAAGGGGAGAATCCCACTCTGGGGCCAACGTCCTGACTTTC. Amino acids: CASSQVAVANRRGESHSGANVLTF.

The J gene is TRBJ2-7, the V gene TRBV9, with 14 bases matching TRBD2. Germline loops: CDR1 SGDLS, CDR2 YYNGEE. Trimming cost V 3 bases and J 7 bases; bases outside gene matches: 6. The CDR3 covers 15 residues. The CDR3 coding sequence is TGTGCCAGCAGCGCCGGACTAGCGGGGGGTGAAGAGCAGTACTTC. As protein: CASSAGLAGGEEQYF.

This chain links TRBV5-1 with TRBJ1-2; no clear D. CDR3 size: 13 residues. Germline V gives CDR1 SGHRS, CDR2 YFSETQ. V lost 1 base to trimming and J lost 4 bases, with 8 bases between them. CDR3 coding DNA: TGCGCCAGCAGCTTGAGCCGGAGCTATGGCTACACCTTC. This encodes CASSLSRSYGYTF.

The V and J genes are TRBV19 and TRBJ1-4; no reliable D call. Per the germline V gene, CDR1 is LNHDA and CDR2 is SQIVND (reference sequence). V was clipped by 10 bases and J by 0 bases, with 9 bases between them. This CDR3 comprises 13 residues. The CDR3 is CATRVATNEKLFF. In nucleotides, the CDR3 is TGTGCCACTCGAGTTGCAACTAATGAAAAACTGTTTTTT.